Below, 10 T cell receptor beta chains from the same sample are listed, as sequenced in a study of CD8 T cells in ankylosing spondylitis. Using its own MiXCR run on the 5' RACE reads, TCRdb lists one record per CDR3 protein. The sample carries about 130,000 distinct CDR3 sequences, around 9% recorded once. Sequenced input: blood, either unsorted or a sorted T cell fraction (not recorded which). Every receptor here comes from a male donor with ankylosing spondylitis or in good health (not recorded which).

This clonotype was recorded a few times. The chain has TRBV12-3 or TRBV12-4 and TRBJ1-5, with 7 bases aligning to TRBD1. The CDR3 totals 14 residues. The junction had 7 bases not matched to a gene; V was cut back by 5 bases and J by 6 bases. CDR3 sequence (DNA): TGTGCCAGCAGTACGACAGGGATAGGTCAGCCCCAGCATTTT. It translates to CASSTTGIGQPQHF.

This clonotype was seen at least ten times. The chain is built from TRBV7-9 and TRBJ1-5, with 8 bases that match TRBD1. CDR3 size: 16 residues. In germline, CDR1 is SEHNR, CDR2 FQNEAQ (reference sequence). The J segment lost 1 base and the V segment lost 2 bases, leaving 4 bases of the junction unmatched. In nucleotides, the CDR3 is TGTGCCAGCAGCTTATTTGGACAGGGAAGCAATCAGCCCCAGCATTTT. This gives the protein CASSLFGQGSNQPQHF.

This chain links TRBV12-3 or TRBV12-4 with TRBJ2-7, with D perhaps assigned TRBD1 or TRBD2 (5 bases each). V lost 5 bases to trimming and J lost 3 bases, with 11 bases between them. The length of the CDR3 is 13 residues. CDR3 region: CASSLGTVYEQYF. The CDR3, as DNA: TGTGCCAGCAGTCTCGGGACGGTCTACGAGCAGTACTTC.

Ten or more counts support this clonotype. The chain joins TRBV5-1 to TRBJ2-5; D may be TRBD2 (6 bases). CDR3 size: 15 residues. The germline gives CDR1 SGHRS, CDR2 YFSETQ. The V and J ends lost 0 bases and 4 bases respectively, with 13 bases between them. The CDR3 loop reads CASSLAEGGIETQYF. CDR3 nucleotides: TGCGCCAGCAGCTTGGCCGAGGGCGGGATAGAGACCCAGTACTTC.

The chain joins TRBV15 to TRBJ1-1; D uncertain. The V end was cut by 1 base, the J end by 1 base, with 4 bases between. The CDR3 is made up of 13 amino acids. Germline loops: CDR1 LNHNV, CDR2 YYDKDF (reference sequence). The CDR3 sequence is CATSRGPNTEAFF. Here the CDR3 DNA reads TGTGCCACCAGCAGAGGTCCGAACACTGAAGCTTTCTTT. Using reference TRBV15 and TRBJ1-1 for the parts outside the CDR3, the full variable domain is DAMVIQNPRYQVTQFGKPVTLSCSQTLNHNVMYWYQQKSSQAPKLLFHYYDKDFNNEADTPDNFQSRRPNTSFCFLDIRSPGLGDTAMYLCATSRGPNTEAFFGQGTRLTVV.

This clonotype was picked up many times. This chain's CDR3 is CATSRVARNEQFF. The CDR3 nucleotides read TGTGCCACCAGCAGAGTCGCCCGGAATGAGCAGTTCTTC. The chain links TRBV15 to TRBJ2-1, with D unclear. Trimming pared 1 base from V and 7 bases from J, leaving 8 bases between. Germline CDR1 is LNHNV and CDR2 is YYDKDF (reference sequence). The CDR3 is made up of 13 amino acids.

As to this clonotype: This may be a read error, as it is one base from a much larger clone. V gene TRBV7-9 combines with J gene TRBJ2-1; D uncertain. The CDR3 runs to 13 residues. Germline V gene lookup returns CDR1 SEHNR and CDR2 FQNEAQ (reference sequence). The CDR3: CASSLVLYNEHFF. The CDR3 DNA sequence: TGTGCCAGCAGCTTAGTACTCTACAATGAGCATTTCTTC.

This clonotype was counted ten times or more. V usage is TRBV7-2 and J usage is TRBJ2-6; TRBD1 matches at 11 bases. From germline, CDR1 is SGHTA and CDR2 FQGNSA. Germline trimming cut 3 bases from V and 0 bases from J; bases unmatched to any gene: 1. This CDR3 spans 17 amino acids. CDR3 in DNA: TGTGCCAGCAGCTTCGGGACAGGGGGCTCTGGGGCCAACGTCCTGACTTTC. It codes for CASSFGTGGSGANVLTF.

This clonotype was seen at least ten times. Here the CDR3 reads CASSRGLLAVSRAYEQYF. The CDR3 region has the DNA TGTGCCAGCAGTCGAGGCTTGCTGGCAGTATCTCGCGCCTACGAGCAGTACTTC. This chain joins TRBV27 and TRBJ2-7; D is undetermined. The CDR3 spans 18 residues. The V and J ends lost 5 bases and 2 bases respectively, with 25 bases between them. The germline CDR1 and CDR2 sequences are MNHEY and SMNVEV (reference sequence).

This clonotype has a count of ten or more. The chain joins TRBV7-2 to TRBJ2-2, with TRBD2 as a possible D gene (6 bases). Trimming removed 6 bases from V and 6 bases from J, with 14 bases in between. Germline CDR1 and CDR2: SGHTA and FQGNSA. The CDR3 is 14 residues long. The CDR3 loop reads CASRHNGGAGELFF. As DNA, the CDR3 is TGTGCCAGCAGACACAACGGAGGGGCCGGGGAGCTGTTTTTT.